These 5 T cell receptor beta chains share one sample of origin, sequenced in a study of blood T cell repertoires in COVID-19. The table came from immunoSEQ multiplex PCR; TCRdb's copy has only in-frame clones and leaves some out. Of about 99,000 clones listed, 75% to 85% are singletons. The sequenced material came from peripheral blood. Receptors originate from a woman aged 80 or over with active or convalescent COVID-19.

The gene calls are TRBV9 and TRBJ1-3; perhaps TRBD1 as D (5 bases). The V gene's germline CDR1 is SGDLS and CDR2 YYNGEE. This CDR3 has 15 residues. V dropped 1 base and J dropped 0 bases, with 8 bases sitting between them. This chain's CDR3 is CASSVTGVSGNTIYF. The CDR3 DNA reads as TGTGCCAGCAGCGTAACGGGGGTCTCTGGAAACACCATATATTTT. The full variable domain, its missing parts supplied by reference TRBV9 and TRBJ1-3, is DSGVTQTPKHLITATGQRVTLRCSPRSGDLSVYWYQQSLDQGLQFLIQYYNGEERAKGNILERFSAQQFPDLHSELNLSSLELGDSALYFCASSVTGVSGNTIYFGEGSWLTVV.

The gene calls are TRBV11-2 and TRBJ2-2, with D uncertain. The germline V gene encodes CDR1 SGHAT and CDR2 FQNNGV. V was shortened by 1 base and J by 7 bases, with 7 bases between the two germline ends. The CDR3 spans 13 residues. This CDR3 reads CASSLVRGGELFF. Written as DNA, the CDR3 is TGTGCCAGCAGCTTAGTCCGAGGCGGGGAGCTGTTTTTT.

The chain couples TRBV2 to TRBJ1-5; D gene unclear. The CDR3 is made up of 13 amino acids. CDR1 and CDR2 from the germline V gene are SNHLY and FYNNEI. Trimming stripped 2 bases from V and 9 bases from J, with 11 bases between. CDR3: CASSESSEGPQHF. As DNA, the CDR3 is TGTGCCAGCAGTGAATCTTCCGAGGGGCCCCAGCATTTT. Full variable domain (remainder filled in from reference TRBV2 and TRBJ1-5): EPEVTQTPSHQVTQMGQEVILRCVPISNHLYFYWYRQILGQKVEFLVSFYNNEISEKSEIFDDQFSVERPDGSNFTLKIRSTKLEDSAMYFCASSESSEGPQHFGDGTRLSIL.

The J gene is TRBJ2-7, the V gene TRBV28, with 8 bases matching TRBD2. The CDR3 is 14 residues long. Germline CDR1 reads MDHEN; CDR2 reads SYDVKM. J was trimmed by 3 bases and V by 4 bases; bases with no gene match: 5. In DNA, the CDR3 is TGTGCCAGCAGTTGGAGCGGGAGAAACTACGAGCAGTACTTC. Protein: CASSWSGRNYEQYF. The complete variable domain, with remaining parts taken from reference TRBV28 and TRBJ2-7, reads DVKVTQSSRYLVKRTGEKVFLECVQDMDHENMFWYRQDPGLGLRLIYFSYDVKMKEKGDIPEGYSVSREKKERFSLILESASTNQTSMYLCASSWSGRNYEQYFGPGTRLTVT.

Here the CDR3 reads CASSETGLGYEQYF. CDR3 DNA sequence: TGTGCCAGCAGTGAGACGGGACTAGGCTACGAGCAGTACTTC. The chain combines TRBV2 with TRBJ2-7, with 8 bases identical to TRBD2. Germline values: CDR1 SNHLY, CDR2 FYNNEI. The CDR3 spans 14 residues. The junction had 4 bases not matched to a gene; V was cut back by 3 bases and J by 3 bases.